Following are 8 T cell receptor beta chains from one sample sequenced in a study of T cells in Graves' hyperthyroidism and ophthalmopathy (dated by TCRdb to about 2019). Library creation used multiplex PCR. Sequencing used an Illumina HiSeq 2000. The TCR beta CDR3 regions were amplified from RNA transcripts. For the first round of RT-PCR on the TCR CDR3, the HTBI primer set was used together with the Qiagen OneStep RT-PCR kit. TCRdb reprocessed the public reads (quality trimming at Q25 with fastp, clone calling with MiXCR) and kept in-frame beta chains. Each CDR3 protein appears once, grouped with its most common genes and DNA. A total of some 510,000 distinct CDR3 sequences appear in this sample, about 43% of them only once. The ten most abundant clones make up 8.2% of the sample. The specimen sequenced was peripheral blood or thyroid tissue (not recorded which). These receptor sequences come from a woman aged 18-29 years with Graves' hyperthyroidism. Donor details come from another sample of the same person, matched by shared clones.

In this sample, this clonotype turned up a few times. The chain links TRBV15 to TRBJ1-5; D gene ambiguous. The germline CDR1 and CDR2 sequences are LNHNV and YYDKDF (reference sequence). The CDR3 covers 12 residues. V was trimmed by 0 bases and J by 7 bases, leaving 4 bases between them. In nucleotides, the CDR3 is TGTGCCACCAGCAGAGATTGGCAGCCCCAGCATTTT. This encodes CATSRDWQPQHF.

The sample holds one count of this clonotype. The gene calls are TRBV2 and TRBJ2-5; D is uncertain. The CDR3 contains 14 residues. The germline V gene encodes CDR1 SNHLY and CDR2 FYNNEI. V was pared by 3 bases and J by 5 bases, with 13 bases between. The DNA of the CDR3 is TGTGCCAGCAGTGAGAAAATGCCGCAGGAGACCCAGTACTTC. The encoded protein is CASSEKMPQETQYF.

The V call is TRBV13, the J call TRBJ2-2; 10 nucleotides line up with TRBD2. The CDR3 contains 18 residues. Germline V gene lookup returns CDR1 PRHDT and CDR2 FYEKMQ (reference sequence). J lost 5 bases, V lost 5 bases, and 14 bases had no gene match. The CDR3 DNA reads TGTGCCAGCAGCGAGAGGACTAGCGGATATCGAACGACCGGGGAGCTGTTTTTT. Its translation: CASSERTSGYRTTGELFF.

This clonotype occurred many times. V and J are TRBV10-2 and TRBJ1-1, with TRBD1 identical over 7 bases. The CDR3 extends over 14 amino acids. Germline trimming cut 4 bases from V and 2 bases from J; bases unmatched to any gene: 4. Germline loops: CDR1 WSHSY, CDR2 SAAADI. In DNA, the CDR3 is TGCGCCAGCAGTGGTCCAGGGGGTAACACTGAAGCTTTCTTT. Translated: CASSGPGGNTEAFF.

Remarks on this clonotype: Germline and junction disagree at one end, which may indicate a read error. This sequence joins TRBV5-5 and TRBJ2-5; D remains ambiguous. There are 13 residues in the CDR3. Germline CDR1 is SGHKS and CDR2 is YYEKEE (reference sequence). The CDR3 protein is CACSLQAQETQYF. CDR3 nucleotides: TGTGCCTGCAGCTTGCAAGCACAAGAGACCCAGTACTTC.

This clonotype was recorded a few times. The gene calls are TRBV7-8 and TRBJ2-2; perhaps TRBD2 as D (6 bases). CDR3 length equals 15 residues. Germline CDR1 and CDR2: SGHVS and FQNEAQ. The ends were cut back, 5 bases at V and 3 bases at J, with 13 bases in the middle. The CDR3 DNA reads as TGTGCCAGCAGCCAAGTGACTAGTTACACCGGGGAGCTGTTTTTT. Amino acid sequence: CASSQVTSYTGELFF.

This clonotype was detected only a few times. The gene calls are TRBV7-9 and TRBJ2-5, with 7 bases fitting TRBD1. Germline CDR1 is SEHNR and CDR2 is FQNEAQ (reference sequence). There are 17 residues in the CDR3. With V trimmed by 4 bases and J by 5 bases, 16 bases remained unmatched. CDR3 loop: CASSSEDREGPKETQYF. DNA for the CDR3: TGTGCCAGCAGCTCCGAAGACAGGGAAGGTCCCAAGGAGACCCAGTACTTC.

This clonotype came up a few times. This chain joins TRBV19 and TRBJ1-1, with D perhaps matching TRBD1 (6 bases). The V end lost 5 bases, the J end lost 0 bases, and 13 bases lay between the germline ends. The germline V gene encodes CDR1 LNHDA and CDR2 SQIVND (reference sequence). This CDR3 has 15 amino acids. DNA for the CDR3: TGTGCCAGTAGTCCCACAGGGCTCTTGAACACTGAAGCTTTCTTT. Amino acids: CASSPTGLLNTEAFF.